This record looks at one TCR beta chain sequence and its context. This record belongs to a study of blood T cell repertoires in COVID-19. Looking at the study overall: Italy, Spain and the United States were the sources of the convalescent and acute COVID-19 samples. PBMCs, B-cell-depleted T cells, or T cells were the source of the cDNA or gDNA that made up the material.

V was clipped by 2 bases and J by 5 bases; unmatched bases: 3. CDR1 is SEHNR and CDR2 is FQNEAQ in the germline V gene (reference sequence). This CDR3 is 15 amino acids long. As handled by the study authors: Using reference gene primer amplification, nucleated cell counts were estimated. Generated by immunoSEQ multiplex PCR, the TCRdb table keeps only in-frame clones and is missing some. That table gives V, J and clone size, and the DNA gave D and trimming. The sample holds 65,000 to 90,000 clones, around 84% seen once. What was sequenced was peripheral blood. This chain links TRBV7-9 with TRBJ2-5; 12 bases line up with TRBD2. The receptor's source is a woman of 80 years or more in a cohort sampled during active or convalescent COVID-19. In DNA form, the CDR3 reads TGTGCCAGCAGCTTAAGTCTAGCGGGAGGGGAGACCCAGTACTTC. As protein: CASSLSLAGGETQYF. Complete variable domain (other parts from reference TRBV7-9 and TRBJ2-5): DTGVSQNPRHKITKRGQNVTFRCDPISEHNRLYWYRQTLGQGPEFLTYFQNEAQLEKSRLLSDRFSAERPKGSFSTLEIQRTEQGDSAMYLCASSLSLAGGETQYFGPGTRLLVL.